This T cell receptor (beta chain) stems from a study of T-cell memory formation after mild COVID-19. Germline CDR1 MNHNS, CDR2 SASEGT. Trimming took off 3 bases at V and 2 bases at J, with 7 bases between the two ends. The CDR3 length is 13 residues. This clonotype was found a few times. MiXCR, run by TCRdb on the 5' RACE reads, gives a single entry per CDR3 protein. Among roughly 310,000 distinct CDR3 sequences listed, approximately 15% were seen once. Sequenced material: PBMCs or a T cell subset sorted from them (not recorded which). The gene calls are TRBV6-1 and TRBJ2-5; the D is unclear. This receptor was identified in a man between 18 and 29 years old who had mild COVID-19 (a few samples of this study predate the infection). Cell type and time point are not known. CDR3 bases: TGTGCCAGCAGTGAGGGATTGCAAGAGACCCAGTACTTC. Residues: CASSEGLQETQYF.